These T cell receptor beta chains were read from a single sample in a study of cytomegalovirus exposure and HLA in healthy donors. Some clones are missing from TCRdb's copy, which holds only in-frame ones; the method was immunoSEQ multiplex PCR. Counted here are about 150,000 clones, 70% to 80% occurring once; the ten biggest clones make up more than 10%. The specimen was PBMCs. The receptors originated from a middle-aged man in good health and CMV-seropositive. Both conserved end residues are part of each CDR3. A D gene is named only where the DNA matches it firmly. Clone size, where shown, is once, few, many, or a class for clones that have expanded.

TGTGCCAGCAGCTCCCCTAGCAGTACCGGGGAGCTGTTTTTT | CASSSPSSTGELFF | . | TRBJ2-2 | TRBV7-8 | .
TGTGCCAGCAGCTTGGACCACCTAGGGGAGCTGTTTTTT | CASSLDHLGELFF | . | TRBJ2-2 | TRBV5-4 | .
TGTGCCAGCAGCAGAGACAGTGCTGGAAACACCATATATTTT | CASSRDSAGNTIYF | . | TRBJ1-3 | TRBV6-6 | .
TGTGCCAGCAGCCCAGGCGCCTATGGCTACACCTTC | CASSPGAYGYTF | . | TRBJ1-2 | TRBV7-8 | .
TGTGCCAGCAGCCTGGGACTAGCGGGAGTGAACGAGCAGTACTTC | CASSLGLAGVNEQYF | few | TRBJ2-7 | TRBV5-4 | TRBD2
TGTGCCAGCAGTGGAACTAGGAGCTCCTACAATGAGCAGTTCTTC | CASSGTRSSYNEQFF | . | TRBJ2-1 | TRBV2 | .
TGTGCCAGCAGCAAACTCCAATGTGGCCCCTACGAGCAGTACTTC | CASSKLQCGPYEQYF | few | TRBJ2-7 | TRBV21-1 | .
TGTGCCAGCAGGGGACTAGCGGGAGTTGGAGAGACCCAGTACTTC | CASRGLAGVGETQYF | . | TRBJ2-5 | TRBV2 | TRBD2
TGCGCCAGCAGTCTGCTGGGGGGGAACACTGAAGCTTTCTTT | CASSLLGGNTEAFF | . | TRBJ1-1 | TRBV10-2 | .
TGCGCCAGCAGCTTGGGGCGCGGGCCGGGGGGTGGCACAGATACGCAGTATTTT | CASSLGRGPGGGTDTQYF | . | TRBJ2-3 | TRBV5-1 | TRBD2
TGTGCCAGCAGCCCAGGGGTGGTGAACACTGAAGCTTTCTTT | CASSPGVVNTEAFF | . | TRBJ1-1 | TRBV2 | .
TGTGCCAGCAGCCAAACGGGTTGGAGAAGAGAGACCCAGTACTTC | CASSQTGWRRETQYF | few | TRBJ2-5 | TRBV14 | .
TGTGCCAGCAGTGTCCAGGGGGCGGTAAATGAAAAACTGTTTTTT | CASSVQGAVNEKLFF | . | TRBJ1-4 | TRBV28 | TRBD1
TGCGCCAGCAGCTTGGACACGTCCACAGATACGCAGTATTTT | CASSLDTSTDTQYF | . | TRBJ2-3 | TRBV5-1 | .
TGTGCCAGCAGCTTAGGGGGGGACAGGGTGGGCGAGCAGTACTTC | CASSLGGDRVGEQYF | . | TRBJ2-7 | TRBV7-2 | TRBD1
TGTGCCATCAGTCCTTTGACAGGGGGCGCCGGGACCGGGGAGCTGTTTTTT | CAISPLTGGAGTGELFF | . | TRBJ2-2 | TRBV10-3 | TRBD1
TGCGCCAGCAGTGACATGCCGATGTGGACTAGCGGGACCAGACGGTCCTACGAGCAGTACTTC | CASSDMPMWTSGTRRSYEQYF | . | TRBJ2-7 | TRBV10-2 | TRBD2
TGTGCCAGCCTTCCAGCGGGAGGTGGAGAGACCCAGTACTTC | CASLPAGGGETQYF | . | TRBJ2-5 | TRBV28 | TRBD2
TGTGCCAGCAAGTTGGAGCCCCGAGGCAATCAGCCCCAGCATTTT | CASKLEPRGNQPQHF | . | TRBJ1-5 | TRBV19 | .
TGTGCCATCAGTGAGTCGATACGGGTTTTGGAAGCTTTCTTT | CAISESIRVLEAFF | . | TRBJ1-1 | TRBV10-3 | .
TGTGCTAGTGGTCCATTGGCGAACACTGAAGCTTTCTTT | CASGPLANTEAFF | . | TRBJ1-1 | TRBV12-5 | .
TGCGCCAGCAGCCAAGTCGTCAGGGCGTCTGGGGCCAACGTCCTGACTTTC | CASSQVVRASGANVLTF | . | TRBJ2-6 | TRBV4-1 | .
TGTGCCAGCTCACCGTCAAGGGGTCAGGCTGAAGCTTTCTTT | CASSPSRGQAEAFF | . | TRBJ1-1 | TRBV18 | .
TGCGCCAGCAGCTTGGCCGCGGGAGGGCCAGTAGCCGATGAGCAGTTCTTC | CASSLAAGGPVADEQFF | . | TRBJ2-1 | TRBV5-1 | TRBD2
TGCAGCGCAAGTACAGGGCCCGTCAACACCGGGGAGCTGTTTTTT | CSASTGPVNTGELFF | . | TRBJ2-2 | TRBV29-1 | .
TGTGCCATCAGTGAGAGGACTAGCGGGACGCTTTACAATGAGCAGTTCTTC | CAISERTSGTLYNEQFF | once | TRBJ2-1 | TRBV10-3 | TRBD2
TGCAGCGTGGGAGAGCCGGGTAGCGGCTACACCTTC | CSVGEPGSGYTF | . | TRBJ1-2 | TRBV29-1 | .